This entry lists 28 T cell receptor beta chains sequenced from one sample in a study of cytomegalovirus exposure and HLA in healthy donors. The PCR was carried out with 60 Vbeta primers and 13 Jbeta primers. Data came from immunoSEQ multiplex PCR; TCRdb stores just in-frame clones and leaves some out. Its listing shows some 70,000 clones. The sample was PBMCs. The source of these receptors is a boy younger than 18 in good health and CMV-seronegative.

The chain links TRBV6-4 to TRBJ2-2, with D tentatively TRBD2 (5 bases). Trimming pared 0 bases from V and 6 bases from J, leaving 14 bases between. CDR3 length: 16 amino acids. Germline CDR1 MRHNA, CDR2 SNTAGT. This chain's CDR3 is CASSDSKDGSAGELFF. CDR3 nucleotide sequence: TGTGCCAGCAGTGACTCGAAAGATGGTAGCGCCGGGGAGCTGTTTTTT.

V and J are TRBV10-3 and TRBJ1-5; no reliable D call. V lost 2 bases and J 0 bases, leaving 11 bases between the germline ends. Germline values: CDR1 ENHRY, CDR2 SYGVKD. The CDR3 is made up of 16 amino acids. CDR3 protein: CAISETHAYSNQPQHF. The CDR3 DNA sequence: TGTGCCATCAGTGAGACACACGCTTATAGCAATCAGCCCCAGCATTTT.

This chain joins TRBV6-4 and TRBJ2-7, with 10 bases matching TRBD2. CDR3 length: 14 amino acids. With V trimmed by 6 bases and J by 2 bases, 4 bases remained unmatched. Germline CDR1 reads MRHNA; CDR2 reads SNTAGT. CDR3 in amino acids: CASREREGPYEQYF. In nucleotides, the CDR3 is TGTGCCAGCAGGGAGCGGGAGGGTCCCTACGAGCAGTACTTC.

The chain couples TRBV20-1 to TRBJ2-7; D gene uncertain. V was cut by 3 bases and J by 3 bases, with 6 bases left in between. Germline CDR1 DFQATT, CDR2 SNEGSKA (reference sequence). The CDR3 covers 11 residues. Written as DNA, the CDR3 is TGCAGTGCTAGGTCCAGCTACGAGCAGTACTTC. Amino acids: CSARSSYEQYF.

CDR3 sequence (DNA): TGTGCCATCAGCGCAGGGGCCTTCTATGGCTACACCTTC. This sequence encodes CAISAGAFYGYTF. The rearrangement uses TRBV10-3 and TRBJ1-2; tentatively, D is TRBD1 (6 bases). The germline V gene has CDR1 ENHRY and CDR2 SYGVKD. The CDR3 loop spans 13 amino acids. V shed 6 bases and J shed 4 bases, with 12 bases lying between them.

The rearrangement joins TRBV15 to TRBJ2-2, with TRBD1 as a possible D gene (5 bases). This CDR3 is 15 amino acids long. Trimming stripped 3 bases from V and 7 bases from J, with 15 bases between. Germline CDR1 LNHNV, CDR2 YYDKDF (reference sequence). The CDR3 DNA reads TGTGCCACCAGCAGCTTCAGGGCCCCAGGCGGGGAGCTGTTTTTT. The encoded protein is CATSSFRAPGGELFF.

V gene TRBV6-5 combines with J gene TRBJ2-2, with 10 bases fitting TRBD2. Germline V gene lookup returns CDR1 MNHEY and CDR2 SVGAGI. This CDR3 has 16 residues. Trimming at V came to 0 bases and at J to 5 bases, leaving 3 bases not matched to a gene. Here the CDR3 DNA reads TGTGCCAGCAGTTACTCGAAGACTAGCGGGACCGGGGAGCTGTTTTTT. This translates into CASSYSKTSGTGELFF.

The V call is TRBV5-8, the J call TRBJ2-1, with D unclear. V dropped 4 bases and J dropped 8 bases, with 16 bases sitting between them. The length of the CDR3 is 14 residues. From germline, CDR1 is SGHTS and CDR2 YDEGEE. The DNA of the CDR3 is TGTGCCAGCAGCAGCCGGGTCGCGGCGGATGAGCAGTTCTTC. It codes for CASSSRVAADEQFF.

The CDR3 here is CAWSLGGGEFGYTF. CDR3 in DNA: TGTGCCTGGAGTCTGGGAGGAGGGGAGTTTGGCTACACCTTC. The J gene is TRBJ1-2, the V gene TRBV30; D is possibly TRBD1 (5 bases). Germline-derived CDR1 and CDR2 are GTSNPN and SVGIG (reference sequence). The V end lost 2 bases, the J end lost 7 bases, and 17 bases lay between the germline ends. The length of the CDR3 is 14 residues.

V and J are TRBV6-5 and TRBJ1-2, with 7 bases aligning to TRBD1. The germline CDR1 and CDR2 sequences are MNHEY and SVGAGI. The length of the CDR3 is 14 residues. The junction had 8 bases not matched to a gene; V was cut back by 6 bases and J by 4 bases. Written as DNA, the CDR3 is TGTGCCAGCAGACCGACGGGACAGAGCTATGGCTACACCTTC. This encodes CASRPTGQSYGYTF.

The chain combines TRBV9 with TRBJ2-3; 8 bases fit TRBD2. From germline, CDR1 is SGDLS and CDR2 YYNGEE. With 3 bases clipped from V and 4 bases from J, the junction kept 7 bases outside the gene matches. This CDR3 contains 15 residues. The CDR3 protein is CASSASGRGSDTQYF. The DNA for the CDR3 is TGTGCCAGCAGCGCGAGCGGGAGAGGGTCAGATACGCAGTATTTT.

The chain employs TRBV5-1 and TRBJ2-2; D might be TRBD2 (6 bases). The CDR3 totals 16 residues. Looked up from germline, CDR1 is SGHRS and CDR2 is YFSETQ. Trimming took 0 bases from V and 2 from J, leaving 11 bases between them. The CDR3 spells CASSLESGVNTGELFF. The CDR3 DNA sequence: TGCGCCAGCAGCTTGGAATCGGGAGTTAACACCGGGGAGCTGTTTTTT.

This chain connects TRBV7-7 to TRBJ2-1, with 12 bases aligning to TRBD2. The length of the CDR3 is 14 residues. The V segment lost 5 bases and the J segment 5 bases; nucleotides outside the gene matches: 1. Per the germline V gene, CDR1 is SSHAT and CDR2 is FNYEAQ (reference sequence). CDR3 loop: CASSRTSGNNEQFF. The CDR3 bases are TGTGCCAGCAGCCGGACTAGCGGGAACAATGAGCAGTTCTTC.

This chain links TRBV18 with TRBJ2-2; D gene ambiguous. Trimming pared 3 bases from V and 2 bases from J, leaving 13 bases between. This CDR3 spans 16 amino acids. Germline loops: CDR1 KGHSH, CDR2 LQKENI. The CDR3 DNA reads TGTGCCAGCTCACCCCGATCAGTGGGCAACACCGGGGAGCTGTTTTTT. Its translation: CASSPRSVGNTGELFF.

CDR3 in amino acids: CASSPTPPNPNEKLFF. CDR3 in DNA: TGTGCCAGCTCACCAACACCACCGAACCCTAATGAAAAACTGTTTTTT. The chain employs TRBV18 and TRBJ1-4, with D unclear. The germline gives CDR1 KGHSH, CDR2 LQKENI. V dropped 2 bases and J dropped 3 bases, with 13 bases sitting between them. The CDR3 contains 16 residues.

CDR3 amino acids: CASSLGGDSYGYTF. The CDR3 coding sequence is TGTGCCAGCAGCTTAGGGGGGGATAGCTATGGCTACACCTTC. The chain is built from TRBV7-9 and TRBJ1-2; TRBD1 is a possible D gene (5 bases). This CDR3 region has 14 residues. Looked up from germline, CDR1 is SEHNR and CDR2 is FQNEAQ (reference sequence). Trimming pared 1 base from V and 4 bases from J, leaving 10 bases between.

The chain uses TRBV18 and TRBJ1-5; D possibly corresponds to TRBD1 (6 bases). V lost 2 bases and J 1 base, leaving 12 bases between the germline ends. The germline V gene encodes CDR1 KGHSH and CDR2 LQKENI. The CDR3 has 16 residues. In DNA, the CDR3 is TGTGCCAGCTCACCAGATACAGGGAACAGCAATCAGCCCCAGCATTTT. It is translated as CASSPDTGNSNQPQHF.

The V call is TRBV5-6, the J call TRBJ1-2, with 9 bases fitting TRBD1. The germline V gene encodes CDR1 SGHDT and CDR2 YYEEEE. CDR3 size: 15 residues. The trim removed 0 bases at V and 5 bases at J, leaving 5 bases unmatched. CDR3 DNA sequence: TGTGCCAGCAGCTTGGGGGACAGGGAAGGGTATGGCTACACCTTC. It codes for CASSLGDREGYGYTF.

Details on this clone: One junction end does not reproduce the germline sequence, and a read error may be involved. This chain uses TRBV11-2 with TRBJ2-3; 7 bases are shared with TRBD2. The length of the CDR3 is 15 residues. From germline, CDR1 is SGHAT and CDR2 FQNNGV. CDR3 bases: TGTGCCAGCAGCTTACTGGGCGGGAGCACAGATAAGCAGTATTTT. Protein product: CASSLLGGSTDKQYF.

The J gene is TRBJ1-2, the V gene TRBV2; 10 nucleotides agree with TRBD1. Per the germline V gene, CDR1 is SNHLY and CDR2 is FYNNEI. The CDR3 is made up of 16 amino acids. Trimming at V came to 5 bases and at J to 3 bases, leaving 9 bases not matched to a gene. Here the CDR3 DNA reads TGTGCCAGCAGTAAAACCGGGACAGGGGTCGACTATGGCTACACCTTC. Amino acid sequence: CASSKTGTGVDYGYTF.

The chain has TRBV6-1 and TRBJ2-1, with 7 positions matching TRBD1. CDR3 size: 14 residues. The germline gives CDR1 MNHNS, CDR2 SASEGT. The V and J ends lost 3 bases and 6 bases, in that order; junction bases with no gene match: 5. CDR3 sequence (DNA): TGTGCCAGCAGTGAGGACAGGCCCCGCAATGAGCAGTTCTTC. Amino acids: CASSEDRPRNEQFF.

The chain recombines TRBV25-1 with TRBJ1-2; D ambiguous. The CDR3 is 13 amino acids. Trimming took 5 bases from V and 5 from J, leaving 12 bases between them. Germline CDR1 reads MGHDK; CDR2 reads SYGVNS. This CDR3 is CASSRREAYGYTF. CDR3 DNA: TGTGCCAGCAGTCGAAGGGAGGCTTATGGCTACACCTTC.

The chain uses TRBV4-1 and TRBJ2-5, with 10 nucleotides matching TRBD2. CDR3 size: 15 residues. Germline V gene data show CDR1 as MGHRA and CDR2 as YSYEKL. Germline trimming cut 3 bases from V and 1 base from J; bases unmatched to any gene: 2. The CDR3 region is CASSHLAGAQETQYF. The CDR3, as DNA: TGCGCCAGCAGCCATCTAGCGGGGGCCCAAGAGACCCAGTACTTC.

CDR3 DNA: TGTGCCAGCAGCTTAGAGGGAGTTCGGGGGGATGAGCAGTTCTTC. Amino acid sequence: CASSLEGVRGDEQFF. This chain connects TRBV7-9 to TRBJ2-1; 7 nucleotides align to TRBD2. Losses at the gene ends were 1 base for V and 8 bases for J; bases not matched to a gene: 8. Germline CDR1 and CDR2: SEHNR and FQNEAQ (reference sequence). CDR3 size: 15 residues.

This sequence joins TRBV25-1 and TRBJ2-1; D might be TRBD2 (5 bases). V lost 5 bases, J lost 5 bases, and 16 bases lay in between. Germline V lookup: CDR1 MGHDK, CDR2 SYGVNS. The CDR3 sequence is 15 residues long. The CDR3: CASSTGERADNEQFF. The CDR3 DNA reads as TGTGCCAGCAGTACCGGGGAAAGGGCCGACAATGAGCAGTTCTTC.

The rearrangement links TRBV14 to TRBJ2-5, with TRBD1 matching 9 bases. V dropped 3 bases and J dropped 5; count of bases not matched to a gene: 16. CDR1 is SGHDN and CDR2 is FVKESK in the germline V gene. The CDR3 totals 18 residues. CDR3 residues: CASSHIKGSTGGAETQYF. The CDR3 DNA reads TGTGCCAGCAGCCACATAAAAGGGTCTACAGGGGGCGCGGAGACCCAGTACTTC.

This sequence joins TRBV5-1 and TRBJ1-5, with D perhaps TRBD1 (6 bases). Germline V gene data show CDR1 as SGHRS and CDR2 as YFSETQ. This CDR3 comprises 14 residues. V lost 0 bases to trimming and J lost 7 bases, with 11 bases between them. CDR3 nucleotide sequence: TGCGCCAGCAGCTTGGTAGCAGGGGACCAGCCCCAGCATTTT. Translated: CASSLVAGDQPQHF.

This sequence joins TRBV15 and TRBJ1-2; TRBD1 matches at 9 bases. Per germline, CDR1 LNHNV and CDR2 YYDKDF (reference sequence). The CDR3 is 13 residues long. The V segment lost 9 bases and the J segment 5 bases; nucleotides outside the gene matches: 7. CDR3: CATGQGSEYGYTF. CDR3 sequence (DNA): TGTGCCACTGGACAGGGGTCGGAGTATGGCTACACCTTC.